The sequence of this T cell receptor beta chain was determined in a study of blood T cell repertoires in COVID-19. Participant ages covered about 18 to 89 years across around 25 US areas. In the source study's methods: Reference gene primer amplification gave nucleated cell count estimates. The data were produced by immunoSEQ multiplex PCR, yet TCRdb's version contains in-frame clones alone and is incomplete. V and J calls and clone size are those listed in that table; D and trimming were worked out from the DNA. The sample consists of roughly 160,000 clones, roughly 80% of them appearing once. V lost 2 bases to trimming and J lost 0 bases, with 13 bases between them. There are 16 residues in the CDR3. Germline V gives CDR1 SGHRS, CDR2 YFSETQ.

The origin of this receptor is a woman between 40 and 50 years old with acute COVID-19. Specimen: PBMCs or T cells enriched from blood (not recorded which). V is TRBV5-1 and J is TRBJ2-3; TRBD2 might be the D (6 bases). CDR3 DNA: TGCGCCAGCAGCTTCGCGGGACCATCAAGCACAGATACGCAGTATTTT. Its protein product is CASSFAGPSSTDTQYF.